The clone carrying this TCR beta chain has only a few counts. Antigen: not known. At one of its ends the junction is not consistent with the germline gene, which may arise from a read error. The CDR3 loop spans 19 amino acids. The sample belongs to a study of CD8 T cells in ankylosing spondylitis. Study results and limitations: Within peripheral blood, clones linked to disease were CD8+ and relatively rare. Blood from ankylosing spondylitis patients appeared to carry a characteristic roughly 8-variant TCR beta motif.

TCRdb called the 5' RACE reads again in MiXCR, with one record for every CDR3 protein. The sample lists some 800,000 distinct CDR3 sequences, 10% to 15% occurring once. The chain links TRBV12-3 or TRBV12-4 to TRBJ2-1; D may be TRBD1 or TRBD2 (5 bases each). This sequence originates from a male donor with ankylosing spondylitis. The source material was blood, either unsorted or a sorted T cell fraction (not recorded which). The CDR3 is CASCFIPFIGSRGSNEQFF. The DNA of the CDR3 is TGTGCCAGCTGTTTTATTCCCTTCATCGGCAGTCGGGGCTCCAATGAGCAGTTCTTC.